Presented here are 11 T cell receptor beta chains from one specimen sequenced in a study of somatic mutations in cytotoxic T cells in rheumatoid arthritis. Sequencing used immunoSEQ multiplex PCR; TCRdb keeps in-frame clones, though not all of them. Counted here are 10,000 to 12,000 clones, 65% to 85% occurring once; the ten biggest clones make up about 12%. Input material: CD8+ T cells sorted from blood. These receptors were collected from an adult with rheumatoid arthritis.

This clone was observed a single time. The chain combines TRBV27 with TRBJ2-1; 7 bases line up with TRBD1. The CDR3 has 16 amino acids. From germline, CDR1 is MNHEY and CDR2 SMNVEV (reference sequence). With V trimmed by 5 bases and J by 2 bases, 9 bases remained unmatched. The CDR3: CASSPQGDSTYNEQFF. CDR3 nucleotide sequence: TGTGCCAGCAGTCCGCAGGGGGACAGCACCTACAATGAGCAGTTCTTC.

The V call is TRBV6-5, the J call TRBJ2-3; D assignment may be TRBD1 or TRBD2 (6 bases each). Between the trimmed V and J ends, which lost 5 bases and 6 bases, there was a span of 9 bases. Looked up from germline, CDR1 is MNHEY and CDR2 is SVGAGI. This CDR3 has 12 residues. For the CDR3, the DNA is TGTGCCAGCAGTCCGGGGGCGGATACGCAGTATTTT. Its translation is CASSPGADTQYF.

The gene calls are TRBV7-9 and TRBJ2-4, with TRBD1 matching over 12 bases. J lost 5 bases, V lost 4 bases, and 6 bases had no gene match. CDR3 size: 16 residues. Looked up from germline, CDR1 is SEHNR and CDR2 is FQNEAQ (reference sequence). The CDR3 loop reads CASSSGTGGSQNIQYF. CDR3 DNA sequence: TGTGCCAGCAGCTCAGGGACAGGGGGCTCGCAAAACATTCAGTACTTC.

This clone was observed a few times. The rearrangement uses TRBV19 and TRBJ2-4; D gene uncertain. CDR3 length: 12 residues. With 5 bases removed from V and 8 bases from J, the gap between germline ends came to 10 bases. CDR1 is LNHDA, CDR2 SQIVND, per germline (reference sequence). The CDR3 protein is CASSLTDYIQYF. The CDR3 DNA sequence: TGTGCCAGTAGTCTAACGGATTACATTCAGTACTTC.

V usage is TRBV29-1 and J usage is TRBJ2-1; 10 positions agree with TRBD1. V was clipped by 4 bases and J by 5 bases; unmatched bases: 8. The CDR3 is made up of 15 amino acids. The V gene's germline CDR1 is SQVTM and CDR2 ANQGSEA. The CDR3: CSVGRRDRGNNEQFF. The CDR3 coding sequence is TGCAGCGTTGGGAGAAGGGACAGGGGAAACAATGAGCAGTTCTTC.

V and J are TRBV27 and TRBJ1-5; D gene uncertain. The germline V gene encodes CDR1 MNHEY and CDR2 SMNVEV (reference sequence). Trimming stripped 6 bases from V and 5 bases from J, with 11 bases between. The length of the CDR3 is 13 residues. CDR3 sequence (DNA): TGTGCCAGCAGGCTAGCCTCCCATCAGCCCCAGCATTTT. It translates to CASRLASHQPQHF.

The chain joins TRBV4-1 to TRBJ1-1, with TRBD1 matching 9 bases. With V trimmed by 2 bases and J by 5 bases, 9 bases remained unmatched. This CDR3 contains 16 residues. Germline loops: CDR1 MGHRA, CDR2 YSYEKL. This chain's CDR3 is CASSQLTGGAWTEAFF. The DNA for the CDR3 is TGCGCCAGCAGCCAACTCACAGGGGGCGCGTGGACTGAAGCTTTCTTT.

The chain is built from TRBV6-4 and TRBJ2-3; 14 bases map to TRBD2. Germline trimming cut 0 bases from V and 6 bases from J; bases unmatched to any gene: 2. The CDR3 runs to 16 residues. Germline values: CDR1 MRHNA, CDR2 SNTAGT. The CDR3 is CASSDSTSGGADTQYF. The CDR3 DNA reads TGTGCCAGCAGTGACTCGACTAGCGGGGGGGCTGATACGCAGTATTTT.

The chain uses TRBV5-5 and TRBJ2-5; a possible D gene is TRBD1 (5 bases). This CDR3 is built from 14 residues. The germline V gene encodes CDR1 SGHKS and CDR2 YYEKEE (reference sequence). The V and J ends lost 3 bases and 4 bases respectively, with 13 bases between them. The CDR3 DNA reads as TGTGCCAGCAGCTCACAGGACGGATTAGAGACCCAGTACTTC. Amino acids: CASSSQDGLETQYF.

This clone was observed a single time. The rearrangement uses TRBV6-6 and TRBJ2-1, with TRBD1 as a possible D gene (6 bases). From germline, CDR1 is MNHNY and CDR2 SVGAGI (reference sequence). CDR3 length: 16 residues. The germline V and J ends were trimmed by 1 base and 2 bases, with 12 bases remaining between them. This CDR3 is CASSYLGAPPYNEQFF. The DNA of the CDR3 is TGTGCCAGCAGTTACTTGGGGGCCCCACCCTACAATGAGCAGTTCTTC.

The chain has TRBV7-9 and TRBJ1-1; TRBD1 matches at 9 bases. The CDR3 spans 15 residues. With 3 bases clipped from V and 10 bases from J, the junction kept 12 bases outside the gene matches. Germline values: CDR1 SEHNR, CDR2 FQNEAQ (reference sequence). As DNA, the CDR3 is TGTGCCAGCAGCTTGGCCTTGGGCCGGGACAGGGTAGCTTTCTTT. It yields the protein CASSLALGRDRVAFF.